Listed here are 15 T cell receptor beta chains from one sample, sequenced in a study of blood T cells in healthy people across ages. Through a sample-barcoded 5' primer and a J-beta primer mix, a second PCR was run for roughly 7 to 12 cycles. TCRdb reprocessed the 5' RACE reads with MiXCR, giving one entry per CDR3 protein. The table shows about 640,000 distinct CDR3 sequences, with around 54% occurring only once. Source material: blood. The receptor source for this set is a man aged 60 to 75 in good health.

This sequence joins TRBV6-5 and TRBJ2-7; D is ambiguous. CDR1 is MNHEY and CDR2 is SVGAGI in the germline V gene. V was trimmed by 4 bases and J by 2 bases, leaving 12 bases between them. This CDR3 has 14 residues. For the CDR3, the DNA is TGTGCCAGCAGTTTCACAGCCATTACCTACGAGCAGTACTTC. The encoded protein is CASSFTAITYEQYF.

In its sample, this clonotype was seen a few times. The rearrangement links TRBV6-2 or TRBV6-3 to TRBJ2-1; tentative D call: TRBD1 (5 bases). The V gene lost 3 bases and the J gene lost 8 bases, with 14 bases spanning the gap. Germline V lookup: CDR1 MNHEY, CDR2 SVGEGT. CDR3 length: 14 residues. CDR3 sequence reads: CASSYGRGVDEQFF. The CDR3 DNA reads TGTGCCAGCAGTTATGGTAGGGGTGTCGATGAGCAGTTCTTC.

This clonotype was observed a few times. The chain is built from TRBV9 and TRBJ2-1; the match to TRBD2 covers 8 bases. The CDR3 extends over 15 amino acids. The V gene end was trimmed by 3 bases and the J gene end by 8 bases; junction bases not matched to a gene: 10. Per the germline V gene, CDR1 is SGDLS and CDR2 is YYNGEE. The chain's CDR3 is CASSGSGTLGDEQFF. CDR3 nucleotides: TGTGCCAGCAGCGGTAGCGGGACCCTTGGGGATGAGCAGTTCTTC.

The chain employs TRBV5-1 and TRBJ2-3; D call uncertain. This CDR3 has 12 residues. Germline CDR1 is SGHRS and CDR2 is YFSETQ. V lost 4 bases and J 6 bases, leaving 9 bases between the germline ends. CDR3 nucleotide sequence: TGCGCCAGCAGCGACCTTGTTGATACGCAGTATTTT. Its protein is CASSDLVDTQYF.

The chain joins TRBV6-1 to TRBJ2-7; TRBD1 is a possible D gene (6 bases). V gave up 3 bases and J gave up 0 bases, with 9 bases separating them. This CDR3 is built from 14 residues. Germline V CDR1 and CDR2: MNHNS, SASEGT. CDR3 nucleotide sequence: TGTGCCAGCAGTGAGCAGGGGCTCTCCTACGAGCAGTACTTC. Residues: CASSEQGLSYEQYF.

V usage is TRBV5-1 and J usage is TRBJ2-4; a weak D match, TRBD2 (7 bases). TRBJ2-7 explains the end of the DNA better; the J call may be wrong. This CDR3 has 14 residues. Germline CDR1 SGHRS, CDR2 YFSETQ. The CDR3 reads CASSLGGGNYEQYF. In DNA, the CDR3 is TGCGCCAGCAGCTTGGGCGGGGGCAACTACGAGCAGTACTTC.

This clonotype appeared once. V is TRBV5-6 and J is TRBJ2-5, with 9 bases identical to TRBD2. V dropped 0 bases and J dropped 11; count of bases not matched to a gene: 11. Germline CDR1 is SGHDT and CDR2 is YYEEEE. The CDR3 extends over 15 amino acids. The CDR3 here is CASSLVAGGNNEQYF. In nucleotides, the CDR3 is TGTGCCAGCAGCTTGGTGGCGGGGGGGAACAATGAGCAGTACTTC.

This clonotype was counted a few times. The rearrangement uses TRBV3-1 and TRBJ2-1; the D gene is possibly TRBD2 (6 bases). The length of the CDR3 is 13 residues. The germline V gene has CDR1 LGHDT and CDR2 YNNKEL (reference sequence). V lost 3 bases and J lost 9, with 12 bases in between. The CDR3 here is CASSHEGRGEQFF. Written as DNA, the CDR3 is TGTGCCAGCAGCCACGAGGGGCGGGGTGAGCAGTTCTTC.

The chain combines TRBV9 with TRBJ1-5; tentatively, D is TRBD1 (6 bases). The CDR3 has 14 amino acids. The germline gives CDR1 SGDLS, CDR2 YYNGEE. V was shortened by 2 bases and J by 3 bases, with 9 bases between the two germline ends. CDR3 protein: CASSVGGLNQPQHF. Written as DNA, the CDR3 is TGTGCCAGCAGCGTCGGGGGCCTCAATCAGCCCCAGCATTTT.

The CDR3 coding sequence is TGTGCCAGCAGCTTTGGTTCGACTAGCGGGGAAGAGACCCAGTACTTC. Residues: CASSFGSTSGEETQYF. The chain employs TRBV7-7 and TRBJ2-5; the match to TRBD2 covers 11 bases. This CDR3 comprises 16 residues. V dropped 3 bases and J dropped 3; count of bases not matched to a gene: 6. Germline lookup yields CDR1 SSHAT and CDR2 FNYEAQ (reference sequence).

The genes are TRBV20-1 and TRBJ2-5; 8 positions match TRBD2. The V gene end was trimmed by 3 bases and the J gene end by 7 bases; junction bases not matched to a gene: 13. The CDR3 sequence is 15 residues long. Germline-derived CDR1 and CDR2 are DFQATT and SNEGSKA (reference sequence). CDR3 sequence: CSARVPSGRPWTQYF. DNA of the CDR3: TGCAGTGCTAGGGTTCCTAGCGGGCGCCCATGGACCCAGTACTTC.

This clonotype was observed a few times. This chain connects TRBV2 to TRBJ2-6; D unresolved. The CDR3 spans 14 residues. Germline V gene data show CDR1 as SNHLY and CDR2 as FYNNEI. V shed 4 bases and J shed 4 bases, with 8 bases lying between them. For the CDR3, the DNA is TGTGCCAGCAGTGGTGAGAGGGGGGCCAACGTCCTGACTTTC. It specifies CASSGERGANVLTF.

V and J are TRBV29-1 and TRBJ2-1, with D perhaps matching TRBD2 (5 bases). The V and J ends lost 2 bases and 1 base respectively, with 15 bases between them. This CDR3 has 16 amino acids. The germline gives CDR1 SQVTM, CDR2 ANQGSEA. The chain's CDR3 is CSVERVARASYNEQFF. The CDR3 DNA is TGCAGCGTTGAAAGGGTCGCGCGGGCTTCCTACAATGAGCAGTTCTTC.

This chain uses TRBV5-1 with TRBJ2-3; D is ambiguous. V was trimmed by 6 bases and J by 1 base, leaving 9 bases between them. CDR1 and CDR2 from the germline V gene are SGHRS and YFSETQ. This CDR3 comprises 13 residues. The CDR3 sequence is CASTSEGTDTQYF. The CDR3 nucleotides read TGCGCCAGCACCTCAGAGGGCACAGATACGCAGTATTTT.

The rearrangement joins TRBV5-1 to TRBJ1-5; 7 bases line up with TRBD1. Unmatched junction bases numbered 3, after V lost 0 bases and J lost 3 bases. CDR1 is SGHRS and CDR2 is YFSETQ in the germline V gene. This CDR3 contains 15 residues. The CDR3 DNA reads TGCGCCAGCAGCTTGGAAGGACAGGACAATCAGCCCCAGCATTTT. Its translation: CASSLEGQDNQPQHF.